This T cell receptor (beta chain) was profiled in a study of T cells after yellow fever vaccination. Study at large: Fractions low in cell number were prepared with SMART-Seq v4 Ultra Low Input.

Using its own MiXCR run on the 5' RACE reads, TCRdb lists one record per CDR3 protein. Of around 600,000 distinct CDR3 sequences listed, roughly 12% are singletons. V lost 5 bases and J lost 4, with 10 bases in between. CDR1 is LNHDA, CDR2 SQIVND, per germline (reference sequence). The CDR3 is 13 amino acids. This clonotype has only a few counts. The material sequenced was PBMCs, taken on the day of the yellow fever booster vaccination. The chain has TRBV19 and TRBJ2-3, with a possible D match to TRBD2 (6 bases). This clonotype originated in a man aged 25 to 40 who received the YFV17D yellow fever vaccine. The CDR3 nucleotides are TGTGCCAGTAGTCCGACTAGGGCAGATACGCAGTATTTT. Translation: CASSPTRADTQYF.